These 25 T cell receptor beta chains were all obtained from the same sample, sequenced in a study of T cell responses to AZD1222 COVID-19 vaccine. Clones were read by immunoSEQ multiplex PCR, and TCRdb kept only the in-frame ones, dropping some. The profile shows some 110,000 clones, 70% to 90% of them singletons. This specimen was peripheral blood, taken on day 0 of MenACWY control vaccination. These receptors came from an adult in good health.

V and J are TRBV19 and TRBJ2-1, with TRBD2 matching over 13 bases. The ends lost 5 bases at V and 7 bases at J; junction bases unmatched: 11. The CDR3 loop spans 17 amino acids. CDR1 LNHDA and CDR2 SQIVND come from the germline V gene (reference sequence). In DNA form, the CDR3 reads TGTGCCAGTAGTCCCCGACTAGCGGGGGGTTCGGGGAATGAGCAGTTCTTC. Its translation: CASSPRLAGGSGNEQFF.

This clone was seen only a few times. V is TRBV24-1 and J is TRBJ2-2; tentative D call: TRBD1 (6 bases). Germline assignment: CDR1 KGHDR and CDR2 SFDVKD. With 7 bases removed from V and 0 bases from J, the gap between germline ends came to 8 bases. CDR3 length equals 14 residues. The CDR3 protein is CATRDSANTGELFF. CDR3 coding DNA: TGTGCCACCAGGGACAGCGCGAACACCGGGGAGCTGTTTTTT.

CDR3 sequence (DNA): TGTGCCACCCTGGACAGGGGCCCCCACTATGGCTACACCTTC. Protein sequence: CATLDRGPHYGYTF. V usage is TRBV19 and J usage is TRBJ1-2, with 9 bases matching TRBD1. The CDR3 runs to 14 residues. Germline CDR1 reads LNHDA; CDR2 reads SQIVND (reference sequence). The J segment lost 3 bases and the V segment lost 10 bases, leaving 9 bases of the junction unmatched.

CDR3 sequence reads: CASSLINSNQPQHF. For the CDR3, the DNA is TGTGCCAGCAGCCTCATCAATAGCAATCAGCCCCAGCATTTT. The chain couples TRBV28 to TRBJ1-5; no reliable D call. Germline CDR1 reads MDHEN; CDR2 reads SYDVKM. The CDR3 contains 14 residues. The V end lost 6 bases, the J end lost 0 bases, and 9 bases lay between the germline ends.

This rearrangement joins TRBV28 to TRBJ2-7; D is uncertain. CDR3 length: 13 amino acids. The ends were cut back, 1 base at V and 0 bases at J, with 4 bases in the middle. The germline V gene encodes CDR1 MDHEN and CDR2 SYDVKM. As DNA, the CDR3 is TGTGCCAGCAGTTTATACCCCTCCTACGAGCAGTACTTC. This translates into CASSLYPSYEQYF.

J is TRBJ1-6 and V is TRBV3-1 (or the pseudogene TRBV3-2); D is ambiguous. The CDR3 is made up of 15 amino acids. Germline CDR1 LGHDT, CDR2 YNNKEL (reference sequence). V dropped 1 base and J dropped 10 bases, with 14 bases sitting between them. The CDR3 nucleotides are TGTGCCAGCAGCCAAGGGGCGGGTAAAGGCTCACCCCTCCACTTT. This translates into CASSQGAGKGSPLHF.

There are a few counts of this clone. This sequence joins TRBV12-3 or TRBV12-4 and TRBJ2-2, with no clear D. V was cut by 6 bases and J by 1 base, with 3 bases left in between. CDR3 length: 12 amino acids. The CDR3 region is CASRQNTGELFF. Here the CDR3 DNA reads TGTGCCAGCAGGCAGAACACCGGGGAGCTGTTTTTT.

The V and J genes are TRBV11-2 and TRBJ2-1; 11 nucleotides match TRBD2. The trim removed 7 bases at V and 1 base at J, leaving 15 bases unmatched. Germline CDR1 and CDR2: SGHAT and FQNNGV. The CDR3 is 19 amino acids. DNA for the CDR3: TGTGCCAGCAACGACCTGACTAGCGGGGAAGGTAGGTCCTACAATGAGCAGTTCTTC. It translates to CASNDLTSGEGRSYNEQFF.

The chain links TRBV28 to TRBJ1-2; D might be TRBD1 (5 bases). V gave up 7 bases and J gave up 6 bases, with 18 bases separating them. Germline V gives CDR1 MDHEN, CDR2 SYDVKM. CDR3 length equals 14 residues. CDR3 loop: CASIDRGRVDGYTF. CDR3 sequence (DNA): TGTGCCAGCATCGACCGGGGCAGGGTGGATGGCTACACCTTC.

The chain employs TRBV5-4 and TRBJ1-2, with D unclear. Germline V CDR1 and CDR2: SGHNT, YYREEE (reference sequence). The ends were cut back, 0 bases at V and 5 bases at J, with 8 bases in the middle. The CDR3 loop spans 13 amino acids. The CDR3 nucleotides read TGTGCCAGCAGCTTGGAGGGTCAATATGGCTACACCTTC. Translated, it gives CASSLEGQYGYTF.

The chain couples TRBV19 to TRBJ1-2; tentatively, D is TRBD1 (5 bases). Germline values: CDR1 LNHDA, CDR2 SQIVND (reference sequence). This CDR3 region has 13 residues. Trimming left V 5 bases short and J 8 bases short, with 15 bases between. This CDR3 reads CASSFFQGIGYTF. The CDR3 region has the DNA TGTGCCAGTAGTTTCTTCCAGGGTATCGGCTACACCTTC.

The V call is TRBV7-9, the J call TRBJ2-2; possible D gene TRBD1, 6 bases. CDR3 size: 17 residues. CDR1 and CDR2 (germline): SEHNR, FQNEAQ (reference sequence). The ends were cut back, 2 bases at V and 2 bases at J, with 15 bases in the middle. Here the CDR3 DNA reads TGTGCCAGCAGCTTAACAGGTTTGGGACAAAACACCGGGGAGCTGTTTTTT. Translated: CASSLTGLGQNTGELFF.

V and J are TRBV19 and TRBJ2-7; 9 nucleotides line up with TRBD2. Unmatched junction bases numbered 13, after V lost 1 base and J lost 3 bases. The germline gives CDR1 LNHDA, CDR2 SQIVND (reference sequence). This CDR3 has 18 amino acids. The CDR3 DNA reads TGTGCCAGTAGTATAGGAGGTAGCGGGGGAAGATTGGGCTACGAGCAGTACTTC. Its translation is CASSIGGSGGRLGYEQYF.

The chain joins TRBV30 to TRBJ1-1, with D perhaps matching TRBD1 (5 bases). Trimming pared 3 bases from V and 4 bases from J, leaving 15 bases between. The CDR3 runs 14 residues. The germline CDR1 and CDR2 sequences are GTSNPN and SVGIG (reference sequence). CDR3 loop: CAWRAGASGTEAFF. The CDR3 nucleotides read TGTGCCTGGAGGGCTGGGGCCTCGGGCACTGAAGCTTTCTTT.

This sequence joins TRBV18 and TRBJ2-7; perhaps TRBD1 as D (6 bases). There are 15 residues in the CDR3. Germline V gives CDR1 KGHSH, CDR2 LQKENI. The germline V and J ends were trimmed by 3 bases and 3 bases, with 15 bases remaining between them. The CDR3 here is CASSPDVVRGYEQYF. CDR3 sequence (DNA): TGTGCCAGCTCACCTGATGTGGTCAGGGGCTACGAGCAGTACTTC.

The rearrangement links TRBV12-3 or TRBV12-4 to TRBJ2-1; D uncertain. The V gene lost 2 bases and the J gene lost 9 bases, with 11 bases spanning the gap. There are 13 residues in the CDR3. Here the CDR3 reads CASSLRLPPEQFF. CDR3 bases: TGTGCCAGCAGTTTACGACTCCCACCTGAGCAGTTCTTC.

J is TRBJ2-3 and V is TRBV2; 13 bases fit TRBD2. V dropped 8 bases and J dropped 6; count of bases not matched to a gene: 20. The CDR3 is 19 amino acids. The germline V gene encodes CDR1 SNHLY and CDR2 FYNNEI. CDR3 sequence reads: CASGGRLAGGRPAGDTQYF. Written as DNA, the CDR3 is TGTGCCAGCGGCGGTCGACTAGCGGGGGGCCGACCTGCTGGGGATACGCAGTATTTT. Complete variable domain (other parts from reference TRBV2 and TRBJ2-3): EPEVTQTPSHQVTQMGQEVILRCVPISNHLYFYWYRQILGQKVEFLVSFYNNEISEKSEIFDDQFSVERPDGSNFTLKIRSTKLEDSAMYFCASGGRLAGGRPAGDTQYFGPGTRLTVL.

The chain combines TRBV7-9 with TRBJ2-7; 7 bases are shared with TRBD1. V lost 3 bases and J lost 0; bases outside the gene matches: 5. Germline lookup yields CDR1 SEHNR and CDR2 FQNEAQ (reference sequence). This CDR3 contains 15 residues. CDR3 amino acids: CASSLTGLFSYEQYF. The CDR3 coding sequence is TGTGCCAGCAGCTTGACAGGGCTTTTCTCCTACGAGCAGTACTTC.

The chain couples TRBV5-6 to TRBJ2-5; TRBD1 aligns across 11 bases. CDR3 length equals 14 residues. Germline V gene sequence: CDR1 SGHDT, CDR2 YYEEEE. J lost 3 bases, V lost 3 bases, and 1 base had no gene match. CDR3 residues: CASSWDRGKETQYF. For the CDR3, the DNA is TGTGCCAGCAGCTGGGACAGGGGGAAAGAGACCCAGTACTTC.

DNA for the CDR3: TGTGCCAGCAGTTTCGGGGGTTGGGAGCAGTACTTC. Its protein product is CASSFGGWEQYF. The chain links TRBV6-2 or TRBV6-3 to TRBJ2-7; maybe TRBD2 (6 bases). CDR1 and CDR2 (germline): MNHEY, SVGEGT. The ends were cut back, 4 bases at V and 7 bases at J, with 11 bases in the middle. The CDR3 runs 12 residues.

The table lists this clone with a few counts. The V and J genes are TRBV13 and TRBJ1-6, with D possibly being TRBD1 (5 bases). CDR1 is PRHDT and CDR2 is FYEKMQ in the germline V gene (reference sequence). Trimming took off 3 bases at V and 4 bases at J, with 13 bases between the two ends. The CDR3 contains 16 residues. CDR3 nucleotides: TGTGCCAGCAGCTTTGAGGGGCGGCGGTATAATTCACCCCTCCACTTT. It codes for CASSFEGRRYNSPLHF. Supplemented by reference TRBV13 and TRBJ1-6, the full variable domain reads AAGVIQSPRHLIKEKRETATLKCYPIPRHDTVYWYQQGPGQDPQFLISFYEKMQSDKGSIPDRFSAQQFSDYHSELNMSSLELGDSALYFCASSFEGRRYNSPLHFGNGTRLTVT.

V gene TRBV18 combines with J gene TRBJ1-3, with D maybe TRBD1 (6 bases). The CDR3 extends over 17 amino acids. Between the trimmed V and J ends, which lost 3 bases and 2 bases, there was a span of 17 bases. Germline CDR1 reads KGHSH; CDR2 reads LQKENI. Here the CDR3 reads CASSPNNLAGAGNTIYF. The CDR3 nucleotides read TGTGCCAGCTCACCTAACAATCTTGCAGGGGCTGGAAACACCATATATTTT.

The chain employs TRBV5-1 and TRBJ2-3; maybe TRBD1 (6 bases). The V gene lost 4 bases and the J gene lost 4 bases, with 13 bases spanning the gap. The CDR3 has 14 amino acids. CDR1 is SGHRS and CDR2 is YFSETQ in the germline V gene. CDR3 in DNA: TGCGCCAGCAGCCTGGACAGTCCGGCAGATACGCAGTATTTT. Protein sequence: CASSLDSPADTQYF.

V and J are TRBV5-4 and TRBJ2-6, with D possibly matching TRBD2 (6 bases). From germline, CDR1 is SGHNT and CDR2 YYREEE (reference sequence). The CDR3 has 18 residues. V lost 0 bases, J lost 1 base, and 14 bases lay in between. The CDR3 region is CASSLGDGGDSGANVLTF. DNA for the CDR3: TGTGCCAGCAGCTTGGGGGACGGAGGGGATTCTGGGGCCAACGTCCTGACTTTC.

The chain is built from TRBV29-1 and TRBJ1-2, with 8 bases identical to TRBD1. This CDR3 has 13 residues. V shed 6 bases and J 3 bases; nucleotides not matched to a gene: 6. The V gene's germline CDR1 is SQVTM and CDR2 ANQGSEA. CDR3 amino acids: CSVANRGDYGYTF. The CDR3 bases are TGCAGCGTCGCCAACAGGGGGGACTATGGCTACACCTTC.